These T cell receptor beta chains were read from a single sample in a study of cytomegalovirus exposure and HLA in healthy donors. Assay used: immunoSEQ multiplex PCR; TCRdb lists only in-frame clones, some missing. This sample has approximately 190,000 clones, with more than 80% found just once. Input material: PBMCs. Every receptor here comes from a woman aged 45-65 years in good health and CMV-seropositive. Each CDR3 is given with its conserved first and last residue. Fields, in order: clone size, J gene, D gene, V gene, CDR3 DNA, CDR3 protein. D genes are given only for firm matches. Size tells how often a clone was seen (once, few, many) or the class of an expanded clone, and some rows leave it out.

size: .; J: TRBJ2-6; D: .; V: TRBV5-5; DNA: TGTGCCAGCAGCCTTGGGGCCTCTGGGGCCAACGTCCTGACTTTC; CDR3: CASSLGASGANVLTF
size: .; J: TRBJ1-1; D: .; V: TRBV9; DNA: TGTGCCAGTCGCCGGGTTCAAAGTAAAACTGAAGCTTTCTTT; CDR3: CASRRVQSKTEAFF
size: .; J: TRBJ2-7; D: .; V: TRBV5-1; DNA: TGCGCCAGCAGAGGTCTAGCCAGCTCCTACGAGCAGTACTTC; CDR3: CASRGLASSYEQYF
size: .; J: TRBJ1-2; D: TRBD1; V: TRBV5-1; DNA: TGCGCCAGCAGCTTGACAGGGGGCGTAGATGGCTACACCTTC; CDR3: CASSLTGGVDGYTF
size: .; J: TRBJ2-1; D: .; V: TRBV15; DNA: TGTGCCACCAGCAGAGATAGGGACACTAGTGAGCAGTTCTTC; CDR3: CATSRDRDTSEQFF
size: few; J: TRBJ2-2; D: .; V: TRBV7-9; DNA: TGTGCCAGCAGCTTAGGTCAGGGGATCACCGGGGAGCTGTTTTTT; CDR3: CASSLGQGITGELFF
size: .; J: TRBJ1-3; D: TRBD1; V: TRBV9; DNA: TGTGCCAGCAGCGCGACAGGGGAAAACACCATATATTTT; CDR3: CASSATGENTIYF
size: few; J: TRBJ2-5; D: .; V: TRBV15; DNA: TGTGCCACCAGCAGGGTTGCGGGCATACGTCAAGAGACCCAGTACTTC; CDR3: CATSRVAGIRQETQYF
size: .; J: TRBJ1-1; D: .; V: TRBV9; DNA: TGTGCCAGCAGCGTGACCCCCCGGGAGACTGAAGCTTTCTTT; CDR3: CASSVTPRETEAFF
size: .; J: TRBJ2-1; D: .; V: TRBV11-2; DNA: TGTGCCAGCAGCTTTGACTTAAGAAGCTCCTACAATGAGCAGTTCTTC; CDR3: CASSFDLRSSYNEQFF
size: once; J: TRBJ2-2; D: TRBD1; V: TRBV2; DNA: TGTGCCAGCAGGGACAGGGGGAACACCGGGGAGCTGTTTTTT; CDR3: CASRDRGNTGELFF
size: .; J: TRBJ2-7; D: TRBD1; V: TRBV19; DNA: TGTGCCAGCAACCAAAACCCTGGGACAGCCTACGAGCAGTACTTC; CDR3: CASNQNPGTAYEQYF
size: .; J: TRBJ2-3; D: TRBD2; V: TRBV11-2; DNA: TGTGCCAGCAGCTTAAGACTAGCGGGGGGGTCAGATACGCAGTATTTT; CDR3: CASSLRLAGGSDTQYF
size: .; J: TRBJ2-4; D: .; V: TRBV11-3; DNA: TGTGCCAGGCCTAAGCAACTTCGGCAGGCCTCATCCAAAAACATTCAGTACTTC; CDR3: CARPKQLRQASSKNIQYF
size: once; J: TRBJ2-1; D: TRBD2; V: TRBV2; DNA: TGTGCCACCCAGACTAGCGGGTACAATGAGCAGTTCTTC; CDR3: CATQTSGYNEQFF
size: .; J: TRBJ1-1; D: .; V: TRBV6-5; DNA: TGTGCCAGCAGTTACACCAGGGGAACTGAAGCTTTCTTT; CDR3: CASSYTRGTEAFF
size: .; J: TRBJ1-1; D: TRBD1; V: TRBV19; DNA: TGTGCCAGTAGTCAAGGGGGCGGCGACACTGAAGCTTTCTTT; CDR3: CASSQGGGDTEAFF
size: .; J: TRBJ2-3; D: TRBD1; V: TRBV7-9; DNA: TGTGCCAGCAGCTTCTTTGACAGGGGCCGCACAGTTACGCAGTATTTT; CDR3: CASSFFDRGRTVTQYF
size: .; J: TRBJ2-5; D: TRBD1; V: TRBV28; DNA: TGTGCCAGCAGTTTGACGGGGCCCGGACAGGGACAAGAGACCCAGTACTTC; CDR3: CASSLTGPGQGQETQYF
size: few; J: TRBJ2-5; D: TRBD1; V: TRBV5-1; DNA: TGCGCCAGCAGTATACAGGGGGCTGAAGAGACCCAGTACTTC; CDR3: CASSIQGAEETQYF
size: .; J: TRBJ2-3; D: .; V: TRBV18; DNA: TGTGCCAGCTCACCACCGGCGGGGGCGTCGGGTACGCAGTATTTT; CDR3: CASSPPAGASGTQYF
size: once; J: TRBJ2-1; D: TRBD1; V: TRBV5-5; DNA: TGTGCCAGCAGCCAAGTCGCCCGGGACAGGGCGTACAATGAGCAGTTCTTC; CDR3: CASSQVARDRAYNEQFF